The clone carrying this T cell receptor beta chain was seen a handful of times. Its antigen is not identified. The germline V gene encodes CDR1 SGHRS and CDR2 YFSETQ. V was pared by 3 bases and J by 0 bases, with 8 bases between. The CDR3 covers 14 residues. The sample is drawn from a study of CD8 T cells in ankylosing spondylitis. The TCR beta libraries were generated through quantitative 5'-RACE incorporating molecular barcodes. TCRdb reprocessed the 5' RACE reads via MiXCR and lists one record per CDR3 protein. The top ten clones hold almost 7% of a sample with about 540,000 distinct CDR3 sequences, 10% to 15% of them seen once. Overall study results and limits: Earlier studies detected some motif variants in reactive arthritis synovial fluid and blood. Disease-linked clones bore a CD8+ phenotype and were relatively rare in peripheral blood. The authors reported significant enrichment of disease-linked clones in matched ankylosing spondylitis synovial fluid. A motif in TCR beta, a set of under 10 highly homologous variants, appeared characteristic of ankylosing spondylitis blood.

Sample: blood, either unsorted or a sorted T cell fraction (not recorded which). The V and J genes are TRBV5-1 and TRBJ2-3; no firm D call. The TCR originated in a male donor with ankylosing spondylitis. CDR3 amino acids: CASSWGYSTDTQYF. The CDR3 region has the DNA TGCGCCAGCAGCTGGGGTTACAGCACAGATACGCAGTATTTT.